The 2 T cell receptor beta chains below were found in one sample sequenced in a study of T cells in Graves' hyperthyroidism and ophthalmopathy. The CDR3 regions of TCR beta were amplified from RNA transcripts. The TCR CDR3 first-round RT-PCR relied on the HTBI primer set. TCRdb used MiXCR to reprocess the multiplex PCR reads, holding one entry per CDR3 protein. The sample lists hundreds of thousands of distinct CDR3 sequences, roughly 15% occurring once. Sequencing input: blood. Source of these receptors: a woman aged 55-70 years with Graves' ophthalmopathy.

This clonotype came up many times. The rearrangement uses TRBV11-2 and TRBJ2-7; the match to TRBD2 covers 9 bases. Germline assignment: CDR1 SGHAT and CDR2 FQNNGV. The CDR3 is 14 amino acids. Losses at the gene ends were 5 bases for V and 1 base for J; bases not matched to a gene: 3. The CDR3 spells CASSRTSESYEQYF. CDR3 in DNA: TGTGCCAGCAGCCGGACTAGCGAGTCCTACGAGCAGTACTTC.

In its sample, this clonotype was seen many times. The chain has TRBV20-1 and TRBJ2-1; maybe TRBD1 (5 bases). Germline assignment: CDR1 DFQATT and CDR2 SNEGSKA (reference sequence). Trimming stripped 6 bases from V and 8 bases from J, with 14 bases between. There are 12 residues in the CDR3. The CDR3 bases are TGCAGTGCGGACACTCCAAGCTATGAGCAGTTCTTC. Translated: CSADTPSYEQFF.